This T cell receptor (beta chain) comes out of a study of T cell changes during pregnancy in multiple sclerosis. There are 14 residues in the CDR3. V was pared by 5 bases and J by 1 base, with 12 bases between. Germline loops: CDR1 MNHEY, CDR2 SVGAGI. The protocol was immunoSEQ multiplex PCR, while the TCRdb copy is restricted to in-frame clones and leaves out a portion. The profile shows tens of thousands of clones, 80% to 95% of them singletons. The chain couples TRBV6-5 to TRBJ2-7, with D maybe TRBD1 (6 bases). The TCR comes from a female donor with multiple sclerosis, enrolled in a pregnancy study. The material sequenced was peripheral blood, taken after pregnancy. CDR3 sequence reads: CASSKGDRSYEQYF. CDR3 in DNA: TGTGCCAGCAGTAAGGGGGACCGATCCTACGAGCAGTACTTC.